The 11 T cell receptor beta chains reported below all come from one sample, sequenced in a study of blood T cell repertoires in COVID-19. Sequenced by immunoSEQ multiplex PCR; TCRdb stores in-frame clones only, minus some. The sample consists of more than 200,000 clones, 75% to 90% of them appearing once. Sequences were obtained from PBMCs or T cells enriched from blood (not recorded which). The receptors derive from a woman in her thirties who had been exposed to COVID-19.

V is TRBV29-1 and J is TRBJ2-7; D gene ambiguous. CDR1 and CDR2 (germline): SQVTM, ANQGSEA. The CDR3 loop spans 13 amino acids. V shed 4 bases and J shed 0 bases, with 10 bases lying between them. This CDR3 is CSVVVQNSYEQYF. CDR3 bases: TGCAGCGTTGTGGTCCAGAACTCCTACGAGCAGTACTTC.

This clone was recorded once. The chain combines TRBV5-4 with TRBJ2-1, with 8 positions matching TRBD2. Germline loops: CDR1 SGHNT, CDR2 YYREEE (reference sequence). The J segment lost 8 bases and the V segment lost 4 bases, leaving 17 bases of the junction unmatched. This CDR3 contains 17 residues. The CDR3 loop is CASSLRRGLASFHEQFF. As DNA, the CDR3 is TGTGCCAGCAGCCTACGGCGAGGACTAGCAAGTTTCCATGAGCAGTTCTTC.

This chain's CDR3 is CASSSVYEQYF. In nucleotides, the CDR3 is TGTGCCAGCAGCTCAGTCTACGAGCAGTACTTC. The rearrangement links TRBV7-2 to TRBJ2-7, with D hard to call. The length of the CDR3 is 11 residues. The V and J ends lost 4 bases and 3 bases respectively, with 4 bases between them. CDR1 SGHTA and CDR2 FQGNSA come from the germline V gene. Filled out from reference TRBV7-2 and TRBJ2-7, the complete variable domain reads GAGVSQSPSNKVTEKGKDVELRCDPISGHTALYWYRQSLGQGLEFLIYFQGNSAPDKSGLPSDRFSAERTGGSVSTLTIQRTQQEDSAVYLCASSSVYEQYFGPGTRLTVT.

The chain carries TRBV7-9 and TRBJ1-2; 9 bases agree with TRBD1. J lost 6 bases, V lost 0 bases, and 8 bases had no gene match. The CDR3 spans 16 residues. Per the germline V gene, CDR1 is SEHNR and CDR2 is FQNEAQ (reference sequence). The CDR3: CASSLATGTGRDGYTF. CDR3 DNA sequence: TGTGCCAGCAGCTTAGCGACCGGGACAGGGAGAGATGGCTACACCTTC.

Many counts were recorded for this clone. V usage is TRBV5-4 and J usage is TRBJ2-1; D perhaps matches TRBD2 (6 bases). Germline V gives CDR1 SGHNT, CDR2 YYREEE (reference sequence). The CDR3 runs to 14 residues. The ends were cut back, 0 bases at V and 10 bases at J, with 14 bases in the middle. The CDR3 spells CASSLGLELREQFF. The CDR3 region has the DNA TGTGCCAGCAGCTTGGGACTAGAGCTGCGGGAGCAGTTCTTC.

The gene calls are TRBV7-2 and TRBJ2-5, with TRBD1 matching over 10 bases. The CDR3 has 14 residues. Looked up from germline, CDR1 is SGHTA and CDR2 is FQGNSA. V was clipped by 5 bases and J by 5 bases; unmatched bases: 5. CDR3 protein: CASSRDRGRETQYF. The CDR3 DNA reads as TGTGCCAGCAGCCGGGACAGGGGAAGGGAGACCCAGTACTTC.

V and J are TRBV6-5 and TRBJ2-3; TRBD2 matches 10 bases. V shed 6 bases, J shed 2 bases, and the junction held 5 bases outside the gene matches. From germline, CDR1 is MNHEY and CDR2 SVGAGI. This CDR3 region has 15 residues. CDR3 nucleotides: TGTGCCAGCAGAGAGCGGGAGGGGTACACAGATACGCAGTATTTT. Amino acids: CASREREGYTDTQYF.

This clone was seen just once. In DNA form, the CDR3 reads TGTGCCAGCAGCCTCGGACTAGCGGGAGATGAATTCTTC. Translation: CASSLGLAGDEFF. The chain couples TRBV3-1 (or the pseudogene TRBV3-2) to TRBJ2-1; 13 bases are shared with TRBD2. CDR1 and CDR2 from the germline V gene are LGHDT and YNNKEL (reference sequence). The CDR3 has 13 residues. With 4 bases clipped from V and 16 bases from J, the junction kept 7 bases outside the gene matches.

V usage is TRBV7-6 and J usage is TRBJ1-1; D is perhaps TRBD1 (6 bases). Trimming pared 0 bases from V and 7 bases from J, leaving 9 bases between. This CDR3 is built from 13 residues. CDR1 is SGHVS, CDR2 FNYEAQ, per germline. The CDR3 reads CASSLAETGEAFF. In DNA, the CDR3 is TGTGCCAGCAGCTTAGCGGAGACAGGTGAAGCTTTCTTT.

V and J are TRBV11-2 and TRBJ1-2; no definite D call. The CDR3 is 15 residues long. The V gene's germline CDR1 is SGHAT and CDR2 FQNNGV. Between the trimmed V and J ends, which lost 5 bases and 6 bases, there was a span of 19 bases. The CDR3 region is CASSPAGSSFNGYTF. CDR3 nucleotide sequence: TGTGCCAGCAGCCCGGCGGGGAGTAGCTTCAATGGCTACACCTTC.

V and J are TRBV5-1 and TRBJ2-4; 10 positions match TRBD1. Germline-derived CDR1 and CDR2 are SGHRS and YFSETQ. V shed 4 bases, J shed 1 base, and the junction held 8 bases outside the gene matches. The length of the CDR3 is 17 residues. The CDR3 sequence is CASSLWAGQGAKNIQYF. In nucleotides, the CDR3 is TGCGCCAGCAGCCTATGGGCGGGACAGGGGGCCAAAAACATTCAGTACTTC.